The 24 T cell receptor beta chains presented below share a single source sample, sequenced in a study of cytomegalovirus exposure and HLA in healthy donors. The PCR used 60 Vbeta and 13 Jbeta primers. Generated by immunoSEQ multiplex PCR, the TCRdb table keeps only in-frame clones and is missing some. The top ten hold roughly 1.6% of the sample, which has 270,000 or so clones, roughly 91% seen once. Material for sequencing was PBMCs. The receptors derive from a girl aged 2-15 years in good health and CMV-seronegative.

The CDR3 here is CASSLSGGVETQYF. CDR3 coding DNA: TGTGCCAGCAGCTTGAGCGGGGGGGTAGAGACCCAGTACTTC. The rearrangement links TRBV5-4 to TRBJ2-5, with 10 bases lining up with TRBD2. The ends lost 1 base at V and 4 bases at J; junction bases unmatched: 1. The germline V gene encodes CDR1 SGHNT and CDR2 YYREEE (reference sequence). The CDR3 runs 14 residues.

The CDR3 sequence: CASSEASGTVAYEQYF. In DNA form, the CDR3 reads TGTGCCAGCAGTGAAGCCTCCGGGACAGTGGCCTACGAGCAGTACTTC. The V and J genes are TRBV6-1 and TRBJ2-7; TRBD1 aligns across 7 bases. The germline V gene has CDR1 MNHNS and CDR2 SASEGT. The J segment lost 2 bases and the V segment lost 0 bases, leaving 7 bases of the junction unmatched. This CDR3 comprises 16 residues.

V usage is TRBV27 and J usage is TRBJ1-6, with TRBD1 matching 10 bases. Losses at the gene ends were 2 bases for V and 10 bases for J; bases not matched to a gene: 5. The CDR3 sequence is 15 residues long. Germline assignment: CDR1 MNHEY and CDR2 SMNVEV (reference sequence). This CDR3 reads CASSLGTGAWSPLHF. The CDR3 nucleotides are TGTGCCAGCAGTTTAGGGACAGGGGCCTGGTCACCCCTCCACTTT.

CDR3 DNA sequence: TGTGCCAGCAGCTTACTAGTTGAGCAGTTCTTC. It yields the protein CASSLLVEQFF. The chain combines TRBV7-9 with TRBJ2-1; D call uncertain. The germline V gene has CDR1 SEHNR and CDR2 FQNEAQ (reference sequence). This CDR3 has 11 amino acids. Trimming left V 2 bases short and J 9 bases short, with 5 bases between.

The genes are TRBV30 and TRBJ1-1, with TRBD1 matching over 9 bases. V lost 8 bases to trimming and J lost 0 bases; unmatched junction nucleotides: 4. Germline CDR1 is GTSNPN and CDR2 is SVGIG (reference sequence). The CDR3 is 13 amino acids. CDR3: CAQDRGLNTEAFF. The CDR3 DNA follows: TGTGCCCAGGACAGGGGCCTGAACACTGAAGCTTTCTTT.

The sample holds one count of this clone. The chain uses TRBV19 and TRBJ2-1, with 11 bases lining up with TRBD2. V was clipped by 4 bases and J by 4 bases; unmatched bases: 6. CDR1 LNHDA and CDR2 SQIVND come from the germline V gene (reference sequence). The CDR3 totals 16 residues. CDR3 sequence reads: CASSTTGTSGYNEQFF. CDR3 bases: TGTGCCAGTAGTACGACCGGGACTAGCGGTTACAATGAGCAGTTCTTC.

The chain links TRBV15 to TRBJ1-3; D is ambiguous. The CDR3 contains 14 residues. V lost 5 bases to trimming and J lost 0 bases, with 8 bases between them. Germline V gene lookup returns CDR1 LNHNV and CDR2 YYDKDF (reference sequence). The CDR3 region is CATSQASSGNTIYF. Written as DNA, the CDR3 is TGTGCCACCAGCCAAGCAAGCTCTGGAAACACCATATATTTT.

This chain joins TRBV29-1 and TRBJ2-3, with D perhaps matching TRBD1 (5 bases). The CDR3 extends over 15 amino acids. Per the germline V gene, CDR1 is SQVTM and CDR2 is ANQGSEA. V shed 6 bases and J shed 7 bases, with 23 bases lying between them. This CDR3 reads CSVDRQTDLFHTQYF. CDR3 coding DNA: TGCAGCGTCGACCGACAGACGGATCTTTTCCATACGCAGTATTTT.

CDR3 region: CASSIRGMNTEAFF. The CDR3 DNA sequence: TGTGCCAGCAGCATCCGGGGGATGAACACTGAAGCTTTCTTT. V usage is TRBV13 and J usage is TRBJ1-1; tentatively, D is TRBD1 (5 bases). CDR3 length: 14 residues. Trimming removed 5 bases at V and 0 bases at J, with 10 bases between. Germline CDR1 and CDR2: PRHDT and FYEKMQ (reference sequence).

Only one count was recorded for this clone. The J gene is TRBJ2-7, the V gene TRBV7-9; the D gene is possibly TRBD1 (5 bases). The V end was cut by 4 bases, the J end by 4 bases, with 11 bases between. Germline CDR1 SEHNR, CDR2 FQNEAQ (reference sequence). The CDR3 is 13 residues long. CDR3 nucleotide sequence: TGTGCCAGCAGCTCACCGGACACTTACGAGCAGTACTTC. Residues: CASSSPDTYEQYF.

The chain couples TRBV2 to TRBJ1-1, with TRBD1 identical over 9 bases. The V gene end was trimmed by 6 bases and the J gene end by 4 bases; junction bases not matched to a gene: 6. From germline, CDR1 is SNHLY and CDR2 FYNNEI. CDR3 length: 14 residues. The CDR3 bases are TGTGCCAGCAGCTACGGGACAGGGATCACTGAAGCTTTCTTT. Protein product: CASSYGTGITEAFF.

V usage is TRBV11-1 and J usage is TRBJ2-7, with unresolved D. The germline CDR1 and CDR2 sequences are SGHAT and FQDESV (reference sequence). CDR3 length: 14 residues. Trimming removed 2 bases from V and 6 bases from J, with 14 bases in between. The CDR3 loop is CASSLNVVSGEQYF. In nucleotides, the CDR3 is TGTGCCAGCAGCTTAAATGTCGTCTCCGGCGAGCAGTACTTC.

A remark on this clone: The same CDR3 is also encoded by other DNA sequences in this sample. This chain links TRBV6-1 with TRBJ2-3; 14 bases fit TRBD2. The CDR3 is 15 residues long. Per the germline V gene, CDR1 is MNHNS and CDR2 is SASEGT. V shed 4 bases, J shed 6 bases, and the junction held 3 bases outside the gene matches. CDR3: CASSGLAGGPDTQYF. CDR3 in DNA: TGTGCCAGCAGTGGACTAGCGGGAGGGCCGGATACGCAGTATTTT.

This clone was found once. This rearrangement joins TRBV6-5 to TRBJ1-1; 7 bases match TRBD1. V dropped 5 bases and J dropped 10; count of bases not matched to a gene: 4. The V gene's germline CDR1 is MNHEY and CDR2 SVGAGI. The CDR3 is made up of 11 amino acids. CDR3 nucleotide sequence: TGTGCCAGCAGTGAGGGGGCTCGAGCTTTCTTT. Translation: CASSEGARAFF.

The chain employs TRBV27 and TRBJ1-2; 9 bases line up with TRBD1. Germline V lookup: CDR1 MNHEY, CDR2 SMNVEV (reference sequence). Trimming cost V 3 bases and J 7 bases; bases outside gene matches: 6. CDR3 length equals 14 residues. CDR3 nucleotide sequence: TGTGCCAGCAGTTTGAGGGGGGACAGGGTTGGCTACACCTTC. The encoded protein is CASSLRGDRVGYTF.

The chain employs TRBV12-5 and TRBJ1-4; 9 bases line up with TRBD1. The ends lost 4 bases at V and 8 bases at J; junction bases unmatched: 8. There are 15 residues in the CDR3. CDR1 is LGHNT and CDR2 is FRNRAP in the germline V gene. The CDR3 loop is CASGSTDRGREKLFF. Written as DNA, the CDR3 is TGTGCTAGTGGTTCAACGGACAGGGGACGCGAAAAACTGTTTTTT.

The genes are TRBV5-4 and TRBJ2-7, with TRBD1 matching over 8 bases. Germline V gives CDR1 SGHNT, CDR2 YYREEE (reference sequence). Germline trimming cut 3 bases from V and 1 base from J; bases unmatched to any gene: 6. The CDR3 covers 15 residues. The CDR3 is CASSSGGAESYEQYF. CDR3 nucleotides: TGTGCCAGCAGCTCAGGGGGCGCGGAATCCTACGAGCAGTACTTC.

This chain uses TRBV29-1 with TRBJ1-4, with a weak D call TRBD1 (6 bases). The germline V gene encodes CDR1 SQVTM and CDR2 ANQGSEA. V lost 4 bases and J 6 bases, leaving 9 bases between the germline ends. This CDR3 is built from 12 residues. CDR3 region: CSVGQADEKLFF. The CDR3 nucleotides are TGCAGCGTTGGACAGGCAGATGAAAAACTGTTTTTT.

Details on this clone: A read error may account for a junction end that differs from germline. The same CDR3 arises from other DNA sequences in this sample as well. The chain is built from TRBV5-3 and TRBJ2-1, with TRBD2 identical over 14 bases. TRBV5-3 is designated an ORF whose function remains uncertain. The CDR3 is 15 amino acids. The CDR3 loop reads CARSQTSGGDNEQFF. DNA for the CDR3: TGTGCCAGAAGCCAGACTAGCGGGGGGGACAACGAGCAGTTCTTC.

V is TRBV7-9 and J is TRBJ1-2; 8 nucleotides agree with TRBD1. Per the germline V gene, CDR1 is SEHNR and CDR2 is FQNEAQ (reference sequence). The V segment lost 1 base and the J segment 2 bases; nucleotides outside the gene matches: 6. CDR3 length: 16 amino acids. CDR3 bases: TGTGCCAGCAGCTTAGACGGCGCAGGGGGCAACTATGGCTACACCTTC. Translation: CASSLDGAGGNYGYTF.

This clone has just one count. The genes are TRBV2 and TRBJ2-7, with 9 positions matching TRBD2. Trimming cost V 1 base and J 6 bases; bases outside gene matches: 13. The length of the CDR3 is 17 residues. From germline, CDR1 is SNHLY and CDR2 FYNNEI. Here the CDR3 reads CASSEVMRGGRASEQYF. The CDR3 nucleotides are TGTGCCAGCAGTGAAGTGATGAGGGGCGGGAGGGCCTCCGAGCAGTACTTC.

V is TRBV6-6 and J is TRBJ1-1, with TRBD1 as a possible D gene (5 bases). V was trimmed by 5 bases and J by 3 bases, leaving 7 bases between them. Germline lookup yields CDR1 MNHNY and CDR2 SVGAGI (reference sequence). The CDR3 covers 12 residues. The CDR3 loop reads CASSQGDTEAFF. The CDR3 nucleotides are TGTGCCAGCAGTCAGGGTGACACTGAAGCTTTCTTT.

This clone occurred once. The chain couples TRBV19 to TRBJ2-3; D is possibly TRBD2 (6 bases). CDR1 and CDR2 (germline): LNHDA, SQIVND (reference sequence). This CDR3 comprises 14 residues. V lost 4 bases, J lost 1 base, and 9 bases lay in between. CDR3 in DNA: TGTGCCAGTAGTACCCAGCGGGGCACAGATACGCAGTATTTT. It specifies CASSTQRGTDTQYF. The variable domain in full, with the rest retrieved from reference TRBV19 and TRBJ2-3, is DGGITQSPKYLFRKEGQNVTLSCEQNLNHDAMYWYRQDPGQGLRLIYYSQIVNDFQKGDIAEGYSVSREKKESFPLTVTSAQKNPTAFYLCASSTQRGTDTQYFGPGTRLTVL.

CDR3 nucleotides: TGTGCCAGCACCTGGGGACAGAACACTGAAGCTTTCTTT. This translates into CASTWGQNTEAFF. The chain has TRBV27 and TRBJ1-1; a weak D match, TRBD1 (6 bases). The CDR3 sequence is 13 residues long. V lost 7 bases and J 1 base, leaving 10 bases between the germline ends. Germline V gene sequence: CDR1 MNHEY, CDR2 SMNVEV (reference sequence).